This T cell receptor (beta chain) originates from a study of blood T cell repertoires in COVID-19 (dated by TCRdb to the early 2020s). In terms of the full investigation: Samples covering the acute and convalescent phases of COVID-19 were provided by collaborators in the United States, Italy and Spain. The prospective study material was composed of cDNA or gDNA derived from T cells, B-cell-depleted T cells, or PBMCs. The dataset comprised deeply sampled blood TCRbeta repertoires from subjects exposed to, actively infected with, or recovered from COVID-19. The repertoires were released in a freely available public database intended as a resource for research on the immune response to SARS-CoV-2. The samples were drawn from the first 160 participants of the ongoing ImmuneRACE study and from some 1,300 subjects provided by 6 global collaborators. Nearly every sample came with metadata listing a de-identified subject ID, COVID-19 status, age in years and sex. HLA class I and class II types, where available, came from metadata supplied by the sample provider rather than from assay-based typing. Results the study describes overall, beyond this receptor: Clinical and demographic metadata were provided uncurated, with the amount varying by source and participant.

Each collaborating institution followed its own protocols to collect whole blood in K2EDTA tubes. Collaborator samples were shipped for TCRbeta analysis as frozen whole blood, isolated PBMCs, or DNA extracted from either sample type. V loses 6 bases of germline sequence and J loses 4 bases, and the interval between the two ends is 12 bases. There are 13 amino acids in the CDR3, from cysteine to phenylalanine inclusive. Just the 39-base CDR3 DNA is kept, in frame starting at base 1. CDR1 MNHEY and CDR2 SMNVEV are derived from the germline V gene (reference sequence). This clone was detected once. Its specific antigen is unknown. There are no base qualities to consult, and no much larger clone falls within one base. The immunoSEQ Assay, a bias-controlled multiplex PCR, was used to amplify TCRbeta CDR3 regions from genomic DNA. For the original study's pipeline: The number of nucleated cells in each sample was estimated by amplification of reference gene primers within the assay. To quantify the absolute abundance of each unique TCRbeta CDR3 rearrangement, sequence reads were collapsed and filtered. For each sample, productive Simpson clonality was calculated by taking the square root of Simpson's diversity index across productive rearrangements. The source is immuneACCESS, and TCRdb retained only in-frame sequences with V and J called. Part of the clones is not carried over; for the studies checked, unresolved V genes explain less than half of this, and the remainder is unexplained. V and J calls and clone size follow that table, whereas D and trimming were derived from the DNA. The sample profile shows approximately 200,000 clones; under 80% of them were found once. The ten largest account for around an eighth of the sample.

The sequenced sample consisted of peripheral blood. This sequence originates from a woman aged 45-65 years with acute or convalescent COVID-19. The chain uses TRBV27 and TRBJ1-2; perhaps TRBD1 is the D gene, with 6 bases matching. The CDR3 here reads CASSRGQSYGYTF. DNA sequence: TGTGCCAGCAGCCGAGGACAGAGCTATGGCTACACCTTC.